The source of this TCR beta chain is a study of CD8+ T cells in alopecia areata. At the level of the study: Treated patients took oral tofacitinib at 5 to 10 mg twice daily. Tofacitinib dosing lasted 6 to 18 months, which was then followed by 6 months off drug.

The count of this clone is one. What it binds is unknown. Whole-study results and caveats: With patients, TCR sharing proved less clear than in mice, a difference possibly related to HLA. Across lesional scalp, and particularly alopecia totalis/universalis, clonality surpassed that of normal scalp.

RNA, once extracted, was reverse transcribed into cDNA for use as the sequencing template. Here immunoSEQ multiplex PCR was the method, and the copy in TCRdb shows in-frame clones only, minus some. This sample carries 5,700 or so clones, approximately 60% of them seen once, and the ten largest clones take approximately 11%. V shed 3 bases and J shed 4 bases, with 19 bases lying between them. Germline V CDR1 and CDR2: SGDLS, YYNGEE. The CDR3 is made up of 16 amino acids. Alopecia areata patients provided lesional scalp punch biopsies and peripheral blood. This TCR was sampled from a human donor with alopecia areata. The V gene is TRBV9, the J gene TRBJ1-2; unclear D gene. This sample comprised skin, obtained at week 0. The CDR3 loop reads CASSDRPTVLSYGYTF. In DNA form, the CDR3 reads TGTGCCAGCAGCGATCGTCCGACGGTCCTCTCCTATGGCTACACCTTC.